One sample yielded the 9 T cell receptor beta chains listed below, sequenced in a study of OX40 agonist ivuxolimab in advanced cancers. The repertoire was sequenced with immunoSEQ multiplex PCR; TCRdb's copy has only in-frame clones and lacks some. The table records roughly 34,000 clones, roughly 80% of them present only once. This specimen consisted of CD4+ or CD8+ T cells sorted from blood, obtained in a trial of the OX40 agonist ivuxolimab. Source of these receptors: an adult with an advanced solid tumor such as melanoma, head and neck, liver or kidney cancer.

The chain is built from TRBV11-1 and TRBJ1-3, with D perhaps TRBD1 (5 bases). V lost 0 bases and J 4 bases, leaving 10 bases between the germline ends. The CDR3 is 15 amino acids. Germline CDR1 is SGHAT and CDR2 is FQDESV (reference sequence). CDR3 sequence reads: CASSLAWDVGNTIYF. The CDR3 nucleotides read TGTGCCAGCAGCTTAGCTTGGGACGTCGGAAACACCATATATTTT.

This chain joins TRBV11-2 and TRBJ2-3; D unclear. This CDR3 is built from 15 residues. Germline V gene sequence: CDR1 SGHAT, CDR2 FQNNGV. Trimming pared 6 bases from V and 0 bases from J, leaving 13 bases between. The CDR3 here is CASRLPGPSTDTQYF. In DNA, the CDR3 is TGTGCCAGCAGGCTCCCGGGCCCGAGCACAGATACGCAGTATTTT.

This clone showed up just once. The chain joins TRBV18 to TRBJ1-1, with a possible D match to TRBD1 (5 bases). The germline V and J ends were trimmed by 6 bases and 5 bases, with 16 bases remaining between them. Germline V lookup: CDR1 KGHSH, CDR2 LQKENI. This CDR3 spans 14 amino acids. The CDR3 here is CASSPRGVMTEAFF. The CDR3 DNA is TGTGCCAGCTCCCCAAGGGGAGTGATGACTGAAGCTTTCTTT.

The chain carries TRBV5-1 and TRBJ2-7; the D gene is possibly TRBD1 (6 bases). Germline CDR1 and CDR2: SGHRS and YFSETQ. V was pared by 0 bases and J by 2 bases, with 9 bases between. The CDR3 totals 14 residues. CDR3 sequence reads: CASSLGQVTYEQYF. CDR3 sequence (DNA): TGCGCCAGCAGCTTGGGACAGGTGACCTACGAGCAGTACTTC.

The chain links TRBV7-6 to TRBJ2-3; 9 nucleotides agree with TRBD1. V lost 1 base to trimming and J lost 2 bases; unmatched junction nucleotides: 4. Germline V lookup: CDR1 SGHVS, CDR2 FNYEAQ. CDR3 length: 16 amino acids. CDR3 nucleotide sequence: TGTGCCAGCAGCTTAGGGGGACAGGGATACACAGATACGCAGTATTTT. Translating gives CASSLGGQGYTDTQYF. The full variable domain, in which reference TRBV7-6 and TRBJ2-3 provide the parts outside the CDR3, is GAGVSQSPRYKVTKRGQDVALRCDPISGHVSLYWYRQALGQGPEFLTYFNYEAQQDKSGLPNDRFSAERPEGSISTLTIQRTEQRDSAMYRCASSLGGQGYTDTQYFGPGTRLTVL.

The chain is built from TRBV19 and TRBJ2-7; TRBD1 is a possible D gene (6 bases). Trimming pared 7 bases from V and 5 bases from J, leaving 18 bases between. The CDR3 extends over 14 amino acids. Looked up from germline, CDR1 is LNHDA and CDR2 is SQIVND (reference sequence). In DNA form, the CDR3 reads TGTGCCAGTACTCCTACCGCAGGGACAAACGAGCAGTACTTC. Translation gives CASTPTAGTNEQYF.

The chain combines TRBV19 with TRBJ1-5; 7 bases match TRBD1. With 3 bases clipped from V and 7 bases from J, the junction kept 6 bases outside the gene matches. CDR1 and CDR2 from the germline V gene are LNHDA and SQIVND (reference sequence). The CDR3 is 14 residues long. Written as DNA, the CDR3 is TGTGCCAGTAGTATGCAAGGGGGCAGGCAGCCCCAGCATTTT. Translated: CASSMQGGRQPQHF. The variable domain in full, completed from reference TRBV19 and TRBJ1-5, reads DGGITQSPKYLFRKEGQNVTLSCEQNLNHDAMYWYRQDPGQGLRLIYYSQIVNDFQKGDIAEGYSVSREKKESFPLTVTSAQKNPTAFYLCASSMQGGRQPQHFGDGTRLSIL.

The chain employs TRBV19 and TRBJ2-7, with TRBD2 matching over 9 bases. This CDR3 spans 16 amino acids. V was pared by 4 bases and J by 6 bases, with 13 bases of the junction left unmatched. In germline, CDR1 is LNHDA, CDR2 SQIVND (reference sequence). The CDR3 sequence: CASSRLAGVDPGEQYF. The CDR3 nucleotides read TGTGCCAGTAGTAGGTTAGCGGGAGTAGATCCCGGCGAGCAGTACTTC.

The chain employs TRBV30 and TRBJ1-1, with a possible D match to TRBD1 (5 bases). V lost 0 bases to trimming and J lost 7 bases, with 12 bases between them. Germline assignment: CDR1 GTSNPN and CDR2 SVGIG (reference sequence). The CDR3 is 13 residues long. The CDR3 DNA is TGTGCCTGGAGTGTACGCAGGGAAAATGAAGCTTTCTTT. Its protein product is CAWSVRRENEAFF.